This T cell receptor (beta chain) stems from a study of blood T cell repertoires in COVID-19. About the study: Sites in the United States, Italy and Spain provided acute and convalescent COVID-19 samples.

Per the study methods: Researchers report that nucleated cell counts were estimated from reference gene primer amplification. Data came from immunoSEQ multiplex PCR; TCRdb stores just in-frame clones and leaves some out. V, J and clone size reflect that table, while D and trimming were determined from the DNA. The data contain roughly 250,000 clones, 84% of them seen just once; the ten biggest clones take up over 8.5%. This CDR3 is 16 amino acids long. V was trimmed by 4 bases and J by 3 bases, leaving 16 bases between them. Germline assignment: CDR1 SGHNT and CDR2 YYREEE (reference sequence). The TCR originated in a human donor in a cohort sampled during active COVID-19. This chain links TRBV5-4 with TRBJ2-2, with no clear D. The sequenced material came from peripheral blood. This chain's CDR3 is CASSSQDQAYTGELFF. CDR3 coding DNA: TGTGCCAGCAGCAGCCAGGATCAGGCTTACACCGGGGAGCTGTTTTTT.